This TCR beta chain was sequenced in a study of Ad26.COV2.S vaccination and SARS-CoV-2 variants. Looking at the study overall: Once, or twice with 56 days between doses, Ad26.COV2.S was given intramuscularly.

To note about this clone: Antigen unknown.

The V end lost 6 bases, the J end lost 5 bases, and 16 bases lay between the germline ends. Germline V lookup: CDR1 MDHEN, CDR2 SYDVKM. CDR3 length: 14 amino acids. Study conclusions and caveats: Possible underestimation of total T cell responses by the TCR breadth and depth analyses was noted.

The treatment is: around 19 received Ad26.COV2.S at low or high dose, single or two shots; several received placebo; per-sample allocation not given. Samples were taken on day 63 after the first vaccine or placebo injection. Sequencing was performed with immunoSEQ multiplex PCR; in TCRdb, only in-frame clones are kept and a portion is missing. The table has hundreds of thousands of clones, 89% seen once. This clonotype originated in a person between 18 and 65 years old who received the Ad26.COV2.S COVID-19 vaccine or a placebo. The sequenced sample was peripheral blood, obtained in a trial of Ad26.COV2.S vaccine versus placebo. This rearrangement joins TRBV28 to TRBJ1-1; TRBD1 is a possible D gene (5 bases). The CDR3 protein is CASSLGPSGTEAFF. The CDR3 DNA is TGTGCCAGCAGCTTGGGGCCCTCGGGGACTGAAGCTTTCTTT. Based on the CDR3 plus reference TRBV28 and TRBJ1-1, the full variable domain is DVKVTQSSRYLVKRTGEKVFLECVQDMDHENMFWYRQDPGLGLRLIYFSYDVKMKEKGDIPEGYSVSREKKERFSLILESASTNQTSMYLCASSLGPSGTEAFFGQGTRLTVV.